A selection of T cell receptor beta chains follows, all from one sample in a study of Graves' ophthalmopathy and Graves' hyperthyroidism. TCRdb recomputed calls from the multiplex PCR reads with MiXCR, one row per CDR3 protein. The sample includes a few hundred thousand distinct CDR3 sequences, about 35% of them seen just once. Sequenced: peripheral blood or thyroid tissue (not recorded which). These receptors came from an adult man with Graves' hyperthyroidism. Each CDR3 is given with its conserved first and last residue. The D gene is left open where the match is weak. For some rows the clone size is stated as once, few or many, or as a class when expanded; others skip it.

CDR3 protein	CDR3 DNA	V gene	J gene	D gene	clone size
CASSEFNRGGNYGYTF	TGTGCCAGCAGCGAATTCAACAGGGGTGGGAACTATGGCTACACCTTC	TRBV12-3/TRBV12-4	TRBJ1-2	TRBD1	many
CASSLGTGSEYF	TGTGCCAGCAGCCTAGGGACCGGTTCGGAGTACTTC	TRBV7-9	TRBJ2-7	.	many
CASSLEGDGLGTEAFF	TGCGCCAGCAGCTTGGAGGGGGACGGACTAGGCACTGAAGCTTTCTTT	TRBV5-1	TRBJ1-1	.	many
CASSIGGPGTGELFF	TGTGCCAGTAGTATAGGGGGTCCCGGGACAGGGGAGCTGTTTTTT	TRBV19	TRBJ2-2	.	.
CSVGRRNQPRHF	TGCAGCGTGGGCAGACGCAATCAGCCCCGGCATTTT	TRBV29-1	TRBJ1-5	.	.
CASSGRTVLDPIMGQFF	TGTGCCAGCAGCGGGCGGACTGTTCTTGATCCCATTATGGGGCAGTTCTTC	TRBV7-3	TRBJ2-1	.	.
CASSLGPATNEKLFF	TGTGCCAGCAGCTTAGGACCAGCAACTAATGAAAAACTGTTTTTT	TRBV7-9	TRBJ1-4	.	many
CASSIGGSANYGYTF	TGTGCCAGTAGTATAGGGGGGTCTGCCAACTATGGCTACACCTTC	TRBV19	TRBJ1-2	.	few
CASSRRAGRNTEAFF	TGTGCCAGCAGCCGGCGAGCGGGGAGGAACACTGAAGCTTTCTTT	TRBV2	TRBJ1-1	.	once
CAITRPTPTGDWIDTQYF	TGTGCCATCACACGACCCACACCCACAGGGGATTGGATTGATACGCAGTATTTT	TRBV10-3	TRBJ2-3	TRBD1	.
CASFGGAGSEAFF	TGTGCCAGCTTTGGGGGCGCGGGTTCTGAAGCTTTCTTT	TRBV25-1	TRBJ1-1	.	.
CASSLNLGELFF	TGTGCCAGCAGCCTAAACCTAGGGGAGCTGTTTTTT	TRBV7-2	TRBJ2-2	.	.
CAIRDSGGLNTEAFF	TGTGCCATCAGAGATTCCGGCGGCTTGAACACTGAAGCTTTCTTT	TRBV10-3	TRBJ1-1	.	.
CSVEETAKSQETQYF	TGCAGCGTTGAAGAAACCGCCAAGAGCCAAGAGACCCAGTACTTC	TRBV29-1	TRBJ2-5	.	many
CSVEMLGASGNTF	TGCAGCGTTGAAATGCTGGGGGCCTCTGGAAACACCTTC	TRBV29-1	TRBJ1-2	.	.
CSASKDRAEQYF	TGCAGTGCTAGTAAGGACAGGGCCGAGCAGTACTTC	TRBV20-1	TRBJ2-7	TRBD1	.
CASSQGLAVYEQYF	TGCGCCAGCAGCCAGGGACTAGCGGTTTACGAGCAGTACTTC	TRBV5-1	TRBJ2-7	TRBD2	few
CASSLNGLSNQPQHF	TGTGCCAGCAGTTTAAATGGGCTGAGCAATCAGCCCCAGCATTTT	TRBV6-5	TRBJ1-5	.	.
CSVERWQGSYEQYF	TGCAGCGTTGAAAGATGGCAGGGCTCCTACGAGCAGTACTTC	TRBV29-1	TRBJ2-7	.	.
CATSQSGGFNEQYF	TGTGCCACCAGCCAATCGGGGGGCTTCAACGAGCAGTACTTC	TRBV15	TRBJ2-7	.	many
CASSGFVGGTVANYEKLFF	TGTGCCAGCAGCGGCTTTGTAGGGGGCACGGTGGCAAACTATGAAAAACTGTTTTTT	TRBV9	TRBJ1-4	TRBD1	.
CASSQEPGGLEQYF	TGTGCCAGCAGCCAAGAACCGGGGGGGCTCGAGCAGTACTTC	TRBV3-1	TRBJ2-7	TRBD2	.
CASSPTRRTYTEAFF	TGTGCCAGCAGCCCCACTCGGAGGACCTACACTGAAGCTTTCTTT	TRBV7-8	TRBJ1-1	.	many
CASRDLTSTDTQYF	TGTGCCAGCAGGGATCTGACTAGCACAGATACGCAGTATTTT	TRBV7-2	TRBJ2-3	.	few
CATSDVGADQPQHF	TGTGCCACCAGTGATGTGGGGGCGGATCAGCCCCAGCATTTT	TRBV24-1	TRBJ1-5	.	few
CASSLTANQPQHF	TGTGCCAGCAGCTTAACGGCAAATCAGCCCCAGCATTTT	TRBV7-3	TRBJ1-5	.	many
CASSSLPGLAGGINEQFF	TGTGCCAGCAGCTCATTACCGGGACTAGCGGGGGGCATCAATGAGCAGTTCTTC	TRBV11-1	TRBJ2-1	TRBD2	.
CASSLASVGYGYTIYF	TGTGCCAGCAGCTTGGCATCCGTGGGCTATGGCTACACCATATATTTT	TRBV7-9	TRBJ1-3	.	.
CASSPRAGVGTEAFF	TGTGCCAGCAGTCCCCGAGCAGGCGTCGGCACTGAAGCTTTCTTT	TRBV2	TRBJ1-1	.	.
CASSLERGPTYEQYF	TGTGCCAGCAGCTTAGAGCGGGGTCCTACCTACGAGCAGTACTTC	TRBV7-2	TRBJ2-7	TRBD2	many
CATSARGGDTDTQYF	TGTGCCACCAGCGCCCGGGGGGGGGACACAGATACGCAGTATTTT	TRBV15	TRBJ2-3	TRBD2	.
CASSTRDRASPLHF	TGTGCCAGCAGCACCCGGGACAGGGCTTCACCCCTCCACTTT	TRBV11-2	TRBJ1-6	TRBD1	many
CASSLVDDTGPQHF	TGTGCCAGCAGCTTAGTGGACGACACAGGACCCCAGCATTTT	TRBV7-9	TRBJ1-5	.	.
CASSLGSAREQFF	TGTGCCAGCAGCTTGGGGTCCGCGAGGGAGCAGTTCTTC	TRBV7-2	TRBJ2-1	.	.
CASSQGQPTNTGELFF	TGTGCCAGCAGCCAAGGCCAGCCCACGAACACCGGGGAGCTGTTTTTT	TRBV2	TRBJ2-2	.	few
CASSVATGGRTEAFF	TGTGCCAGCAGCGTAGCTACGGGGGGCAGAACTGAAGCTTTCTTT	TRBV9	TRBJ1-1	.	many
CASSLATGGYSYEQYF	TGTGCCAGCAGCTTAGCTACGGGAGGCTACTCCTACGAGCAGTACTTC	TRBV7-6	TRBJ2-7	TRBD2	.
CASSLSSDYNEQFF	TGTGCCAGCAGTTTAAGTTCGGACTACAATGAGCAGTTCTTC	TRBV10-3	TRBJ2-1	.	once
CASSSQILNYGYTF	TGTGCCAGCAGCTCACAGATCCTTAACTATGGCTACACCTTC	TRBV5-5	TRBJ1-2	.	many
CASSPPGQGAGGYTF	TGTGCCAGCAGCCCACCGGGACAGGGGGCGGGCGGCTACACCTTC	TRBV4-2	TRBJ1-2	TRBD1	many
CASSLFRVGEKLFF	TGTGCCAGCAGTTTATTTCGGGTAGGGGAAAAACTGTTTTTT	TRBV28	TRBJ1-4	.	many
CSGSGELFF	TGCAGCGGTTCCGGGGAGCTGTTTTTT	TRBV29-1	TRBJ2-2	.	.
CSVNGRLAGGTDHEQYF	TGCAGTGTAAACGGCCGATTAGCGGGAGGGACCGACCACGAGCAGTACTTC	TRBV20-1	TRBJ2-7	TRBD2	many
CSARGPPGYNQPQHF	TGCAGTGCTCGCGGGCCACCCGGTTACAATCAGCCCCAGCATTTT	TRBV20-1	TRBJ1-5	.	many
CASSVQGWGDIQYF	TGTGCCAGCAGCGTACAGGGTTGGGGTGACATTCAGTACTTC	TRBV9	TRBJ2-4	.	few